This T cell receptor beta chain was sequenced for a study of T cells in Graves' hyperthyroidism and ophthalmopathy. General study findings and limits: Ophthalmopathy got predicted by the model a median around 6.8 months before its onset. From stable hyperthyroidism, ophthalmopathy was separated by a 13 V-J model.

Using RNA transcripts as the source, TCR beta CDR3 regions were amplified. First-round RT-PCR targeting the TCR CDR3 was performed with the HTBI primer set. From the multiplex PCR reads, TCRdb called clonotypes with MiXCR, one entry per CDR3 protein. The table records about 640,000 distinct CDR3 sequences, roughly 20% of them present only once. Ophthalmopathy in the patients scored at least 3 on Clinical Activity Score and at least 4 on NOSPECS grade, lasting under 3 months. Researchers barred patients who had uncontrolled infection, other autoimmune disease, pregnancy or lactation. This clonotype occurred many times. Antigen: not known. The CDR3 covers 17 residues. V shed 5 bases and J shed 2 bases, with 19 bases lying between them.

This chain connects TRBV12-3 or TRBV12-4 to TRBJ1-5, with TRBD1 as a possible D gene (6 bases). The sequenced sample was blood. The receptor comes from a man younger than 45 with Graves' ophthalmopathy. CDR3 residues: CASSAVTGGGGNQPQHF. CDR3 in DNA: TGTGCCAGCAGTGCGGTCACGGGGGGCGGAGGCAATCAGCCCCAGCATTTT.